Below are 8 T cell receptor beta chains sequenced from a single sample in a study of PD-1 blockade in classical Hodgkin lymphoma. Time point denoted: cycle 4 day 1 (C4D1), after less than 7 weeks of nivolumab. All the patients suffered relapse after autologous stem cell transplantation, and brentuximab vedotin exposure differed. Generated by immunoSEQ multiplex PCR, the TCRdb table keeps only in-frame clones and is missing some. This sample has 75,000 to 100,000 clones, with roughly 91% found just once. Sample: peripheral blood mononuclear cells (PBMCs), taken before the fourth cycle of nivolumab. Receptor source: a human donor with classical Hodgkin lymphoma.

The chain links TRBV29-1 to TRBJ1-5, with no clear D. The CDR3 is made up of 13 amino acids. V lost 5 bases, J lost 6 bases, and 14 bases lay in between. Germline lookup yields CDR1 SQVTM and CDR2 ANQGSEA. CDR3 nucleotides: TGCAGCGTTCACTATGGGCCGCCTCAGCCCCAGCATTTT. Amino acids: CSVHYGPPQPQHF.

CDR3 residues: CASSTQTGYGDEQYF. The DNA for the CDR3 is TGTGCCAGTAGTACCCAAACAGGGTACGGGGACGAGCAGTACTTC. J is TRBJ2-7 and V is TRBV19; weak D call: TRBD1 (6 bases). With 4 bases removed from V and 5 bases from J, the gap between germline ends came to 18 bases. The germline gives CDR1 LNHDA, CDR2 SQIVND (reference sequence). CDR3 length: 15 amino acids.

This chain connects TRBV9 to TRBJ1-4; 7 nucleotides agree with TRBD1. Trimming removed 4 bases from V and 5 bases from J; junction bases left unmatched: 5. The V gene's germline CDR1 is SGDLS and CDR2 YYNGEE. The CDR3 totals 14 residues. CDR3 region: CASSRGGGNEKLFF. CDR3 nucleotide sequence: TGTGCCAGCAGCCGAGGGGGCGGGAATGAAAAACTGTTTTTT.

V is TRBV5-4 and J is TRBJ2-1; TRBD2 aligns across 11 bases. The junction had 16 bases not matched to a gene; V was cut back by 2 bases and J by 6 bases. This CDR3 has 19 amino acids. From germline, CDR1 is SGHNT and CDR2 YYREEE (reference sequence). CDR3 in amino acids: CASSFPGWVAGGRPNEQFF. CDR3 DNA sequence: TGTGCCAGCAGCTTCCCGGGGTGGGTAGCGGGAGGGCGCCCCAATGAGCAGTTCTTC.

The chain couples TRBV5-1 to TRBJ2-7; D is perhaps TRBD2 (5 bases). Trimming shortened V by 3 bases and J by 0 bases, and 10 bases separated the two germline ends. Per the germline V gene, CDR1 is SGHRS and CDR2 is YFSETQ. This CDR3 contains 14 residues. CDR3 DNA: TGCGCCAGCAGCTGGACTTTAGACTCCTACGAGCAGTACTTC. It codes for CASSWTLDSYEQYF.

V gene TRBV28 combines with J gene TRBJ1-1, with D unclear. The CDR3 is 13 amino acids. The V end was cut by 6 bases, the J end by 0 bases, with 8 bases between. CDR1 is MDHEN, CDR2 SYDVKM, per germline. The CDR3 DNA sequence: TGTGCCAGCAGAACAAGCCTGAACACTGAAGCTTTCTTT. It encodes CASRTSLNTEAFF.

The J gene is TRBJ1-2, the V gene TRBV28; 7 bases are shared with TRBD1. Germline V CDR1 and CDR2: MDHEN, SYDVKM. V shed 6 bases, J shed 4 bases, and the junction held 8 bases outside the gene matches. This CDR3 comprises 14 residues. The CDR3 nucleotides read TGTGCCAGCAGCCGCGACAGGGTTAGCTATGGCTACACCTTC. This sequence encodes CASSRDRVSYGYTF.

The CDR3 DNA reads as TGTGCCTGGAGTGTAGGGGCAGATACGCAGTATTTT. Amino acids: CAWSVGADTQYF. This sequence joins TRBV30 and TRBJ2-3, with a weak D call TRBD1 (5 bases). Deletions cut 0 bases from V and 4 bases from J, with 5 bases between. In germline, CDR1 is GTSNPN, CDR2 SVGIG (reference sequence). The CDR3 covers 12 residues.